The rows below give T cell receptor beta chains drawn from one sample of a study of T cell repertoires in cytomegalovirus infection. These receptors have no known antigen. TCRdb passed the reads through MiXCR, listing each CDR3 protein once. The sample yields around 900,000 distinct CDR3 sequences, approximately 33% seen once. This specimen consisted of cultured CD8+ T cells from PBMCs, obtained from culture after CMV antigen stimulation. These receptors all stem from a human donor in good health (CMV status not recorded). Some clones in this sample may be carry-over from other donors' samples. Both conserved end residues are part of each CDR3.

TRBV19	TRBJ2-4	15	CASSSSGGGKNIQYF
TRBV4-1	TRBJ1-1	17	CASSHLGTGIRNTEAFF
TRBV7-6	TRBJ2-5	13	CASRRGVQETQYF
TRBV19	TRBJ2-3	16	CASSMGASFSTDTQYF
TRBV12-5	TRBJ1-6	13	CASGLVTCSPLHF
TRBV10-3	TRBJ2-6	20	CAIRDSMAGTPISGANVLTF
TRBV27	TRBJ2-3	16	CASSPYGGEGTDTQYF
TRBV20-1	TRBJ1-5	15	CSARGVGQGPQPQHF
TRBV27	TRBJ2-3	11	CASRSLDTQYF
TRBV7-7	TRBJ2-3	15	CASSLKPGPTDTQYF
TRBV7-3	TRBJ2-4	15	CASRLSAGGPSIQYF
TRBV6-2/TRBV6-3	TRBJ2-2	22	CASSPQGAAPIPLPTNTGELFF
TRBV28	TRBJ1-2	14	CASSLLQGAGGYTF
TRBV11-2	TRBJ1-4	17	CASSLGARAGKGEKLFF
TRBV10-2	TRBJ1-5	13	CASSESTAGPQHF
TRBV7-2	TRBJ1-2	14	CASSSYRVDYGYTF
TRBV11-2	TRBJ2-4	16	CASSPPGGVAKNIQYF
TRBV20-1	TRBJ2-3	15	CSASVGEQSTDTQYF
TRBV4-3	TRBJ2-3	14	CASRGVGLTDTQYF
TRBV5-6	TRBJ1-1	16	CASSLQGITLGTEAFF
TRBV6-8	TRBJ1-5	16	CASSKLTRGSGQPQHF
TRBV7-2	TRBJ2-7	15	CASSPLDLRRGEQYF
TRBV2	TRBJ1-3	13	CASSVASGNTIYF
TRBV19	TRBJ1-6	15	CASSIDPGNYSPLHF
TRBV7-9	TRBJ2-7	11	CATDESYEQYF
TRBV20-1	TRBJ1-1	10	CSARASEAFF
TRBV6-1	TRBJ1-1	15	CASTLEGGTNTEAFF
TRBV11-2	TRBJ1-1	14	CASSQAQGYTEAFF
TRBV6-2/TRBV6-3	TRBJ1-1	15	CASSYPYHMNTEAFF
TRBV7-6	TRBJ1-2	16	CASSLGGDMPNYGYTF
TRBV27	TRBJ1-6	15	CASSFLSSYNSPLHF
TRBV4-1	TRBJ1-4	15	CASSQLETVNEKLFF
TRBV7-9	TRBJ1-1	14	CASSSSGWRAEAFF
TRBV27	TRBJ2-7	14	CASGGSTTAYEQYF
TRBV7-2	TRBJ2-3	17	CASSLAGGRPATDTQYF
TRBV7-3	TRBJ1-5	13	CATSHDTVSPQHF
TRBV28	TRBJ2-3	17	CASSPLLDSTSTDTQYF
TRBV20-1	TRBJ1-5	16	CSAGTGPLRGNQPQHF
TRBV6-4	TRBJ1-2	13	CASSDRGSYGYTF
TRBV7-4	TRBJ2-5	16	CASSLKRASVEETQYF
TRBV7-2	TRBJ1-1	15	CASSLAIRGNTEAFF
TRBV12-3/TRBV12-4	TRBJ2-5	14	CASRLFGGQETQYF
TRBV2	TRBJ1-2	15	CASIPGEGVDYGYTF
TRBV4-2	TRBJ1-1	16	CASSPTGYGIAREAFF
TRBV7-6	TRBJ2-1	13	CASSFRDYNEQFF
TRBV5-5	TRBJ1-2	18	CASSLYQLGQGVNYGYTF
TRBV4-2	TRBJ2-3	17	CASSQTKRGGRTDTQYF
TRBV7-6	TRBJ1-1	13	CASSLGASTEAFF
TRBV6-1	TRBJ1-1	13	CASSQGLYTEAFF
TRBV7-9	TRBJ2-1	15	CASSLLSGGSNEQFF
TRBV11-2	TRBJ2-5	14	CASSLLAGTETQYF
TRBV20-1	TRBJ2-7	14	CSARGRDRSYEQYF
TRBV9	TRBJ1-5	18	CASSVASAGGGSNQPQHF
TRBV6-6	TRBJ2-1	12	CASSYSPYEQFF
TRBV7-4	TRBJ2-5	14	CASSLRVRQETQYF
TRBV12-3/TRBV12-4	TRBJ1-1	16	CASTFPAGARGTEAFF